These T cell receptor beta chains were read from a single sample in a study of blood T cell repertoires in COVID-19. Some clones are missing from TCRdb's copy, which holds only in-frame ones; the method was immunoSEQ multiplex PCR. The data show 95,000 to 150,000 clones, with 60% to 80% seen just once and roughly 7.3% held by the top ten. The sequenced material came from peripheral blood. These receptors all stem from a human donor in a cohort sampled during active COVID-19. Each CDR3 is given with its conserved first and last residue. D genes are given only for firm matches.

CDR3aa	CDR3nt	len	v_gene	j_gene	d_gene
CASSRTGGGTGELFF	TGTGCCAGCAGTCGGACAGGGGGGGGCACCGGGGAGCTGTTTTTT	15	TRBV6-5	TRBJ2-2	TRBD1
CASSVGTGEYEQYF	TGTGCCAGCAGCGTGGGAACAGGGGAGTACGAGCAGTACTTC	14	TRBV9	TRBJ2-7	TRBD1
CASSLDRGLYGYTF	TGCGCCAGCAGCTTGGACAGGGGCCTCTATGGCTACACCTTC	14	TRBV5-1	TRBJ1-2	TRBD1
CASVGRNTGELFF	TGTGCCAGCGTCGGGAGGAACACCGGGGAGCTGTTTTTT	13	TRBV6-5	TRBJ2-2	.
CASSEPPGGGYEQYF	TGTGCCAGCAGTGAACCCCCGGGGGGCGGGTACGAGCAGTACTTC	15	TRBV6-1	TRBJ2-7	.
CASSSLTGTSGNTIYF	TGTGCCAGCAGCTCCCTCACAGGAACCTCTGGAAACACCATATATTTT	16	TRBV14	TRBJ1-3	.
CATSRTLGDTEAFF	TGTGCCACCAGCAGAACACTCGGGGACACTGAAGCTTTCTTT	14	TRBV15	TRBJ1-1	.
CASSVQGSAYEQYF	TGCGCCAGCAGCGTACAGGGTTCGGCCTACGAGCAGTACTTC	14	TRBV5-1	TRBJ2-7	.
CASSQSRTGLGYTF	TGCGCCAGCAGTCAATCCCGGACAGGGTTGGGCTACACCTTC	14	TRBV23-1	TRBJ1-2	TRBD1
CAGVKALNPYEQYF	TGTGCCGGAGTAAAGGCTCTGAACCCCTACGAGCAGTACTTC	14	TRBV30	TRBJ2-7	.